Presented here are 30 T cell receptor beta chains from one specimen sequenced in a study of shared clonotypes between healthy human individuals. TCRdb keeps only in-frame clones here, not all; method: immunoSEQ multiplex PCR. Of 2 million to 3 million clones in the sample, 90% to 95% were seen once. Sequencing was carried out using naive CD4+ T cells from PBMCs. The subset here: CD45RA+ positively selected. The receptors derive from a man younger than 35 in good health. Some clones in this sample may be carry-over from other donors' samples.

This chain uses TRBV5-1 with TRBJ2-2; 8 bases align to TRBD1. Trimming cost V 2 bases and J 1 base; bases outside gene matches: 4. Germline CDR1 reads SGHRS; CDR2 reads YFSETQ. The CDR3 has 16 residues. In DNA, the CDR3 is TGCGCCAGCAGCTTTCCCGGGACAGGGAACACCGGGGAGCTGTTTTTT. This sequence encodes CASSFPGTGNTGELFF.

J is TRBJ2-7 and V is TRBV7-2, with D hard to call. Trimming shortened V by 5 bases and J by 0 bases, and 14 bases separated the two germline ends. Germline V gene lookup returns CDR1 SGHTA and CDR2 FQGNSA. The CDR3 length is 15 residues. CDR3 residues: CASSPRYTGSYEQYF. The DNA for the CDR3 is TGTGCCAGCAGCCCCCGTTATACGGGCTCCTACGAGCAGTACTTC.

V is TRBV10-3 and J is TRBJ2-7, with 7 bases lining up with TRBD2. There are 15 residues in the CDR3. Germline V CDR1 and CDR2: ENHRY, SYGVKD. With 6 bases clipped from V and 2 bases from J, the junction kept 10 bases outside the gene matches. The CDR3 spells CAIRVSGTTTYEQYF. The CDR3 nucleotides are TGTGCCATCAGAGTTTCCGGGACTACTACCTACGAGCAGTACTTC.

The CDR3 sequence: CASSDSGNTIYF. The CDR3, as DNA: TGTGCCAGCAGTGATTCCGGAAACACCATATATTTT. The rearrangement joins TRBV6-1 to TRBJ1-3; no definite D call. There are 12 residues in the CDR3. Germline CDR1 and CDR2: MNHNS and SASEGT. The germline V and J ends were trimmed by 3 bases and 4 bases, with 4 bases remaining between them.

The genes are TRBV19 and TRBJ2-6, with TRBD1 identical over 10 bases. CDR1 LNHDA and CDR2 SQIVND come from the germline V gene (reference sequence). V shed 3 bases and J 3 bases; nucleotides not matched to a gene: 11. The CDR3 totals 19 residues. For the CDR3, the DNA is TGTGCCAGTAGTATGGGCGTTCGTGACAGGGGGCGTGGGGCCAACGTCCTGACTTTC. Amino acid sequence: CASSMGVRDRGRGANVLTF.

This clone was recorded once. The chain is built from TRBV6-4 and TRBJ2-1; 8 bases line up with TRBD2. CDR1 and CDR2 from the germline V gene are MRHNA and SNTAGT. V gave up 4 bases and J gave up 11 bases; unmatched junction bases: 7. This CDR3 is 13 amino acids long. The CDR3 nucleotides are TGTGCCAGCAGTGGCACCACTAGCGGTCAGCAGTTCTTC. Its protein product is CASSGTTSGQQFF.

The chain recombines TRBV4-1 with TRBJ2-1, with D unresolved. The CDR3 length is 17 residues. Germline V gene lookup returns CDR1 MGHRA and CDR2 YSYEKL. Trimming left V 2 bases short and J 0 bases short, with 14 bases between. The CDR3 spells CASSQTTGSRSYNEQFF. Here the CDR3 DNA reads TGCGCCAGCAGCCAAACTACGGGCAGTCGCTCCTACAATGAGCAGTTCTTC.

V gene TRBV27 combines with J gene TRBJ1-6, with 8 bases lining up with TRBD1. The V gene's germline CDR1 is MNHEY and CDR2 SMNVEV (reference sequence). The CDR3 is made up of 18 amino acids. Trimming cost V 2 bases and J 9 bases; bases outside gene matches: 15. CDR3: CASSLTVPGGASGSPLHF. CDR3 DNA sequence: TGTGCCAGCAGTTTAACTGTGCCAGGGGGCGCGTCAGGTTCACCCCTCCACTTT.

The chain carries TRBV6-4 and TRBJ2-3, with D unclear. V was pared by 0 bases and J by 4 bases, with 11 bases between. The CDR3 sequence is 15 residues long. Germline V gene sequence: CDR1 MRHNA, CDR2 SNTAGT. The CDR3, as DNA: TGTGCCAGCAGTGACTCATCTATAGATGCAGATACGCAGTATTTT. Translation gives CASSDSSIDADTQYF.

The table lists this clone with a count of one. This chain connects TRBV2 to TRBJ2-7, with 12 bases that match TRBD2. Germline CDR1 reads SNHLY; CDR2 reads FYNNEI. The ends lost 3 bases at V and 12 bases at J; junction bases unmatched: 9. This CDR3 contains 14 residues. The CDR3 here is CASSDRLAGGPPYF. In nucleotides, the CDR3 is TGTGCCAGCAGTGATAGGCTAGCGGGAGGGCCTCCGTACTTC.

This rearrangement joins TRBV7-3 to TRBJ1-2, with D unclear. The CDR3 covers 17 residues. V dropped 0 bases and J dropped 7 bases, with 21 bases sitting between them. CDR1 and CDR2 from the germline V gene are SGHTA and FQGTGA. The CDR3 coding sequence is TGTGCCAGCAGCTTAACGGGATCTCGGGGAGATAATCGTGGCTACACCTTC. Translating it yields CASSLTGSRGDNRGYTF.

The V gene is TRBV18, the J gene TRBJ2-7; 10 nucleotides agree with TRBD2. The trim removed 6 bases at V and 4 bases at J, leaving 9 bases unmatched. Germline CDR1 and CDR2: KGHSH and LQKENI. The CDR3 extends over 15 amino acids. The CDR3 DNA follows: TGTGCCAGCTCCCCGCTAGCGGGAGTGGAATACGAGCAGTACTTC. Its protein product is CASSPLAGVEYEQYF.

This chain uses TRBV5-1 with TRBJ2-7; 11 bases fit TRBD2. The germline V gene has CDR1 SGHRS and CDR2 YFSETQ. The CDR3 runs 17 residues. The V segment lost 0 bases and the J segment 1 base; nucleotides outside the gene matches: 6. CDR3 DNA: TGCGCCAGCAGCTTGGAACTAGCGGGAGCCGGGTCCTACGAGCAGTACTTC. Residues: CASSLELAGAGSYEQYF.

This clone was recorded only once. The chain has TRBV6-6 and TRBJ2-5, with 8 bases lining up with TRBD1. Germline V gene lookup returns CDR1 MNHNY and CDR2 SVGAGI (reference sequence). The CDR3 runs to 14 residues. V was pared by 4 bases and J by 11 bases, with 12 bases of the junction left unmatched. For the CDR3, the DNA is TGTGCCAGCAGTTTGGGAGACAGGGGCGGTGAGCAGTACTTC. This sequence encodes CASSLGDRGGEQYF.

This clone was picked up one time. The V gene is TRBV28, the J gene TRBJ2-1, with 12 bases fitting TRBD2. The CDR3 is 20 amino acids. Per germline, CDR1 MDHEN and CDR2 SYDVKM. V lost 3 bases, J lost 7 bases, and 19 bases stayed unmatched. CDR3 bases: TGTGCCAGCAGTTTGGGAGGACTAGCGGGGCTACGGTTGGACCGAAATGAGCAGTTCTTC. Protein sequence: CASSLGGLAGLRLDRNEQFF.

Concerning this clone itself: The germline gene is not matched at one end of the junction; a read error may be the cause. Other DNA sequences in this sample translate to the same CDR3. The chain carries TRBV6-8 and TRBJ1-2, with a weak D call TRBD1 (5 bases). Germline lookup yields CDR1 MNHGY and CDR2 SAAAGT. The CDR3 is 10 amino acids. The CDR3 DNA reads TGTGCCAGCAGTTACAGGGGCTATACCTTC. Protein sequence: CASSYRGYTF.

The V gene is TRBV28, the J gene TRBJ1-5, with D possibly being TRBD1 (6 bases). With 5 bases removed from V and 11 bases from J, the gap between germline ends came to 19 bases. Germline V CDR1 and CDR2: MDHEN, SYDVKM. The CDR3 length is 14 residues. CDR3 loop: CASSRTAISRAQHF. The CDR3, as DNA: TGTGCCAGCAGTAGGACAGCTATCAGTCGGGCCCAGCATTTT. Full variable domain (rest looked up from reference TRBV28 and TRBJ1-5): DVKVTQSSRYLVKRTGEKVFLECVQDMDHENMFWYRQDPGLGLRLIYFSYDVKMKEKGDIPEGYSVSREKKERFSLILESASTNQTSMYLCASSRTAISRAQHFGDGTRLSIL.

The J gene is TRBJ2-7, the V gene TRBV6-5, with a tentative D call TRBD1 (5 bases). The CDR3 extends over 14 amino acids. CDR1 is MNHEY, CDR2 SVGAGI, per germline. Trimming removed 4 bases from V and 2 bases from J, with 12 bases in between. Here the CDR3 DNA reads TGTGCCAGCAGTTCCTGGGGCCAGGCCTACGAGCAGTACTTC. Its protein is CASSSWGQAYEQYF.

This rearrangement joins TRBV19 to TRBJ2-6; D unresolved. Between the trimmed V and J ends, which lost 5 bases and 0 bases, there was a span of 11 bases. This CDR3 is 16 amino acids long. Germline values: CDR1 LNHDA, CDR2 SQIVND (reference sequence). Written as DNA, the CDR3 is TGTGCCAGTAGTGATGGACGGTACTCTGGGGCCAACGTCCTGACTTTC. Translated: CASSDGRYSGANVLTF. Full variable domain (remainder filled in from reference TRBV19 and TRBJ2-6): DGGITQSPKYLFRKEGQNVTLSCEQNLNHDAMYWYRQDPGQGLRLIYYSQIVNDFQKGDIAEGYSVSREKKESFPLTVTSAQKNPTAFYLCASSDGRYSGANVLTFGAGSRLTVL.

V gene TRBV28 combines with J gene TRBJ2-5, with TRBD1 identical over 8 bases. This CDR3 contains 15 residues. Germline V gene sequence: CDR1 MDHEN, CDR2 SYDVKM. With 10 bases clipped from V and 7 bases from J, the junction kept 17 bases outside the gene matches. The CDR3 nucleotides are TGTGCCACCATTCCAGGGGGCCCTCAGATTGGGACCCAGTACTTC. Amino acid sequence: CATIPGGPQIGTQYF.

The chain combines TRBV5-6 with TRBJ2-1; possibly TRBD2 for D (5 bases). There are 16 residues in the CDR3. V shed 0 bases and J shed 3 bases, with 13 bases lying between them. Germline CDR1 is SGHDT and CDR2 is YYEEEE. The CDR3 is CASSLAGREYYNEQFF. The DNA of the CDR3 is TGTGCCAGCAGCTTGGCCGGTCGGGAATACTACAATGAGCAGTTCTTC.

V is TRBV4-2 and J is TRBJ2-2; D unresolved. The CDR3 sequence is 16 residues long. From germline, CDR1 is LGHNA and CDR2 YNFKEQ. Trimming left V 0 bases short and J 3 bases short, with 11 bases between. The CDR3 region has the DNA TGTGCCAGCAGCCAAGATACGTCTGATTACACCGGGGAGCTGTTTTTT. Its translation: CASSQDTSDYTGELFF.

The chain is built from TRBV7-2 and TRBJ2-7; tentative D call: TRBD2 (6 bases). The CDR3 is 15 residues long. V lost 5 bases and J 0 bases, leaving 14 bases between the germline ends. Germline CDR1 reads SGHTA; CDR2 reads FQGNSA. CDR3 sequence reads: CASSVGLAHSYEQYF. The DNA for the CDR3 is TGTGCCAGCAGCGTGGGGCTAGCGCACTCCTACGAGCAGTACTTC.

Comments on this clone: Distinct nucleotide sequences in the sample also encode this CDR3. The chain couples TRBV9 to TRBJ2-3; D unclear. Germline V gene sequence: CDR1 SGDLS, CDR2 YYNGEE. The CDR3 runs 14 residues. Trimming stripped 2 bases from V and 1 base from J, with 8 bases between. The CDR3, as DNA: TGTGCCAGCAGCGTCGTCCCGGGCACAGATACGCAGTATTTT. Its translation: CASSVVPGTDTQYF.

The V call is TRBV7-9, the J call TRBJ1-4, with no clear D. CDR1 and CDR2 (germline): SEHNR, FQNEAQ (reference sequence). This CDR3 has 16 residues. V was clipped by 2 bases and J by 0 bases, with 10 bases between them. CDR3 in amino acids: CASSLRLGTTNEKLFF. In DNA form, the CDR3 reads TGTGCCAGCAGCTTAAGGCTGGGGACAACTAATGAAAAACTGTTTTTT.

The chain links TRBV7-9 to TRBJ2-1, with unresolved D. The CDR3 is 16 amino acids. Germline V lookup: CDR1 SEHNR, CDR2 FQNEAQ (reference sequence). Trimming stripped 5 bases from V and 0 bases from J, with 14 bases between. CDR3 DNA sequence: TGTGCCAGCAGCCCCCCTGGTATTCACTCCTACAATGAGCAGTTCTTC. Amino acids: CASSPPGIHSYNEQFF.

The J gene is TRBJ2-1, the V gene TRBV5-4, with a weak D call TRBD1 (6 bases). Per the germline V gene, CDR1 is SGHNT and CDR2 is YYREEE (reference sequence). Trimming left V 5 bases short and J 4 bases short, with 22 bases between. The CDR3 sequence is 17 residues long. CDR3 DNA sequence: TGTGCCAGCAGGGGATTAGGTCGGCAGGGGAATTACAATGAGCAGTTCTTC. Translated, it gives CASRGLGRQGNYNEQFF.

The sample holds one count of this clone. V is TRBV4-3 and J is TRBJ2-1; TRBD2 matches 9 bases. V lost 1 base and J lost 6; bases outside the gene matches: 10. The germline CDR1 and CDR2 sequences are LGHNA and YSLEER. This CDR3 is built from 17 residues. Written as DNA, the CDR3 is TGCGCCAGCAGCCAAGCCAGATTAGCGGGAGAGGGCAATGAGCAGTTCTTC. Translated: CASSQARLAGEGNEQFF.

This chain links TRBV7-2 with TRBJ2-7, with D perhaps matching TRBD2 (6 bases). The CDR3 is made up of 16 amino acids. The V gene lost 2 bases and the J gene lost 2 bases, with 16 bases spanning the gap. Germline lookup yields CDR1 SGHTA and CDR2 FQGNSA. Written as DNA, the CDR3 is TGTGCCAGCAGCTTACAGGCCGGAGGGTACCCCTACGAGCAGTACTTC. Encoded protein: CASSLQAGGYPYEQYF.

The gene calls are TRBV19 and TRBJ1-5, with D perhaps matching TRBD1 (6 bases). This CDR3 has 16 amino acids. The V end lost 7 bases, the J end lost 3 bases, and 19 bases lay between the germline ends. Germline V gives CDR1 LNHDA, CDR2 SQIVND (reference sequence). The CDR3 spells CASTPEGGGLNQPQHF. The CDR3 nucleotides read TGTGCCAGTACCCCGGAGGGGGGCGGTCTCAATCAGCCCCAGCATTTT.